These T cell receptor beta chains were read from a single sample in a study of T-cell memory formation after mild COVID-19. TCRdb re-analysed the 5' RACE reads in MiXCR, keeping a single row per CDR3 protein. The sample has around 200,000 distinct CDR3 sequences, more than 9% seen once. The sequenced material came from PBMCs or a T cell subset sorted from them (not recorded which). The receptors were sampled from a man between 18 and 29 years old who had mild COVID-19 (a few samples of this study predate the infection). Cell type and time point are not known. Each CDR3 is given with its conserved first and last residue. The D gene is left open where the match is weak. Clone size is shown for a subset of rows, as once, few, many or a class of expanded clone.

clone size | D gene | J gene | V gene | CDR3 protein | CDR3 DNA
. | TRBD1 | TRBJ2-1 | TRBV2 | CASKWTGVDEQFF | TGTGCCAGCAAGTGGACAGGGGTGGATGAGCAGTTCTTC
many | TRBD1 | TRBJ2-7 | TRBV7-2 | CASSSRQGENEQYF | TGTGCCAGCAGCTCGAGACAGGGAGAGAACGAGCAGTACTTC
. | . | TRBJ1-1 | TRBV4-2 | CASSQDGGSHTEAFF | TGTGCCAGCAGCCAAGATGGAGGCAGCCACACTGAAGCTTTCTTT
few | TRBD2 | TRBJ2-1 | TRBV25-1 | CASNSAGDYNEQFF | TGTGCCAGCAACTCGGCGGGGGACTACAATGAGCAGTTCTTC
many | . | TRBJ2-1 | TRBV5-1 | CASSLAYDTGQFF | TGCGCCAGCAGCTTGGCCTACGACACGGGGCAGTTCTTC
. | . | TRBJ1-2 | TRBV7-9 | CASSPGAVDYGYTF | TGTGCCAGCAGCCCCGGGGCGGTGGACTATGGCTACACCTTC
many | TRBD2 | TRBJ2-3 | TRBV6-2/TRBV6-3 | CATQRAGGTDTQYF | TGTGCCACCCAACGGGCGGGGGGCACAGATACGCAGTATTTT
few | . | TRBJ2-3 | TRBV12-3/TRBV12-4 | CASSEMGTTDTQYF | TGTGCCAGCAGTGAGATGGGGACCACAGATACGCAGTATTTT
few | . | TRBJ2-3 | TRBV9 | CASSPRGMRDTQYF | TGTGCCAGCAGCCCCCGGGGGATGAGAGATACGCAGTATTTT
. | . | TRBJ1-3 | TRBV5-1 | CASSFGDAGNTIYF | TGCGCCAGCAGCTTCGGGGATGCCGGAAACACCATATATTTT
. | . | TRBJ2-7 | TRBV7-2 | CASSPHYEQYF | TGTGCCAGCAGCCCTCACTACGAGCAGTACTTC
few | . | TRBJ2-2 | TRBV5-1 | CASSFDGTTGELFF | TGCGCCAGCAGCTTCGACGGGACCACCGGGGAGCTGTTTTTT
. | TRBD1 | TRBJ1-2 | TRBV6-5 | CASTRGTGTGGYTF | TGTGCCAGCACCCGCGGGACAGGGACGGGTGGCTACACCTTC
few | . | TRBJ2-3 | TRBV5-1 | CASSSSGEEKDTQYF | TGCGCCAGCAGCTCCTCCGGTGAAGAGAAAGATACGCAGTATTTT
few | . | TRBJ2-5 | TRBV4-1 | CASSQGVRETQYF | TGCGCCAGCAGCCAAGGGGTCAGAGAGACCCAGTACTTC
many | . | TRBJ2-1 | TRBV7-2 | CASSSYGGEQFF | TGTGCCAGCAGCTCCTACGGCGGGGAGCAGTTCTTC
. | TRBD1 | TRBJ2-3 | TRBV7-3 | CASSFRQGPTDTQYF | TGTGCCAGCAGCTTTAGACAGGGGCCCACAGATACGCAGTATTTT
few | . | TRBJ2-7 | TRBV21-1 | CASTRPGTAYEQYF | TGTGCCAGCACCCGCCCCGGGACGGCCTACGAGCAGTACTTC
many | . | TRBJ2-7 | TRBV4-2 | CASSPEGVPYEQYF | TGTGCCAGCAGCCCAGAAGGGGTACCCTACGAGCAGTACTTC
few | . | TRBJ2-5 | TRBV12-3/TRBV12-4 | CASSRPTFGGETQYF | TGTGCCAGCAGTCGACCCACCTTTGGGGGGGAGACCCAGTACTTC
many | . | TRBJ2-5 | TRBV5-1 | CASSINRQAQETQYF | TGCGCCAGCAGCATCAACCGACAGGCCCAAGAGACCCAGTACTTC
few | . | TRBJ1-6 | TRBV10-3 | CAISDWGAPYNSPLHF | TGTGCCATCAGTGACTGGGGAGCCCCCTATAATTCACCCCTCCACTTT
many | TRBD2 | TRBJ2-5 | TRBV24-1 | CATSEGLLADQETQYF | TGTGCCACCAGTGAGGGGTTACTAGCGGACCAAGAGACCCAGTACTTC
many | TRBD1 | TRBJ1-1 | TRBV12-3/TRBV12-4 | CASRRGLSTEAFF | TGTGCCAGCAGAAGGGGGCTGAGCACTGAAGCTTTCTTT
few | TRBD1 | TRBJ2-2 | TRBV27 | CASSLRTGTTGELFF | TGTGCCAGCAGTTTACGGACAGGGACCACCGGGGAGCTGTTTTTT
. | . | TRBJ2-3 | TRBV20-1 | CSATGESTDTQYF | TGCAGTGCTACGGGAGAGAGCACAGATACGCAGTATTTT
. | . | TRBJ1-1 | TRBV4-2 | CASSPLEGVEVEAFF | TGTGCCAGCAGCCCCCTTGAAGGTGTGGAAGTTGAAGCTTTCTTT
. | . | TRBJ1-2 | TRBV6-1 | CASSEVPGASGYTF | TGTGCCAGCAGTGAAGTCCCAGGGGCATCTGGCTACACCTTC
few | . | TRBJ2-7 | TRBV3-1 | CASSQEIFEQYF | TGTGCCAGCAGCCAAGAAATTTTCGAGCAGTACTTC
. | . | TRBJ2-2 | TRBV7-8 | CASSLRGTPPGELFF | TGTGCCAGCAGCTTAAGGGGGACCCCGCCCGGGGAGCTGTTTTTT
. | . | TRBJ1-2 | TRBV24-1 | CATSDLSGGDYGYTF | TGTGCCACCAGTGATTTATCCGGGGGGGACTATGGCTACACCTTC
many | . | TRBJ1-2 | TRBV12-3/TRBV12-4 | CASSLALGGGYGYTF | TGTGCCAGCAGTTTAGCGCTCGGGGGAGGCTATGGCTACACCTTC
few | . | TRBJ2-3 | TRBV29-1 | CSVEDPPATDTQYF | TGCAGCGTTGAAGATCCTCCAGCCACAGATACGCAGTATTTT
. | . | TRBJ2-6 | TRBV29-1 | CSVVSGGSGANVLTF | TGCAGCGTTGTCTCAGGGGGGTCTGGGGCCAACGTCCTGACTTTC
few | . | TRBJ2-4 | TRBV6-5 | CASRGVEWNIQYF | TGTGCCAGCAGGGGAGTGGAGTGGAACATTCAGTACTTC
few | TRBD1 | TRBJ2-5 | TRBV5-4 | CASRWDRGETQYF | TGTGCCAGCAGATGGGACAGGGGTGAGACCCAGTACTTC
many | . | TRBJ2-1 | TRBV10-3 | CAISRGGGDLNEQFF | TGTGCCATCAGTAGGGGAGGGGGGGACCTCAATGAGCAGTTCTTC
few | . | TRBJ1-2 | TRBV10-3 | CAISDGPLAGYTF | TGTGCCATCAGTGACGGACCCCTCGCTGGCTACACCTTC
few | . | TRBJ1-2 | TRBV20-1 | CSATDRPYGYTF | TGCAGTGCAACCGACAGGCCTTATGGCTACACCTTC
. | . | TRBJ2-2 | TRBV7-3 | CASSPHGVGELFF | TGTGCCAGCAGCCCGCACGGGGTTGGGGAGCTGTTTTTT
few | TRBD2 | TRBJ2-5 | TRBV5-1 | CASSSGTSGAWETQYF | TGCGCCAGCAGCTCGGGGACTAGCGGCGCCTGGGAGACCCAGTACTTC
few | . | TRBJ2-3 | TRBV20-1 | CSARQPTGTSTDTQYF | TGCAGTGCTAGACAACCGACTGGTACTAGCACAGATACGCAGTATTTT
few | . | TRBJ2-3 | TRBV20-1 | CLEGKLTDTQYF | TGCCTAGAGGGCAAATTAACAGATACGCAGTATTTT
. | . | TRBJ1-1 | TRBV7-6 | CASSSRGEAFF | TGTGCCAGCAGCTCAAGGGGTGAAGCTTTCTTT
many | . | TRBJ2-7 | TRBV7-2 | CASSLGVGSYEQYF | TGTGCCAGCAGCTTAGGAGTAGGCTCCTACGAGCAGTACTTC
few | TRBD2 | TRBJ2-5 | TRBV18 | CASSPRTSGGGETQYF | TGTGCCAGCTCTCCGCGGACTAGCGGGGGCGGAGAGACCCAGTACTTC
. | TRBD2 | TRBJ2-3 | TRBV2 | CASRPSRGGLDTQYF | TGTGCCAGTCGTCCCTCGCGGGGGGGCTTGGATACGCAGTATTTT
few | TRBD2 | TRBJ2-5 | TRBV7-2 | CASSTRLALRETQYF | TGTGCCAGCAGCACCAGACTAGCCCTCAGGGAGACCCAGTACTTC
. | . | TRBJ2-2 | TRBV10-3 | CAISEPGLATNTGELFF | TGTGCCATCAGTGAGCCGGGGCTAGCGACGAACACCGGGGAGCTGTTTTTT
many | . | TRBJ2-2 | TRBV4-3 | CASSQAAANTGELFF | TGCGCCAGCAGCCAAGCGGCCGCGAACACCGGGGAGCTGTTTTTT
few | . | TRBJ2-3 | TRBV5-1 | CASSSREGADTQYF | TGCGCCAGCAGCTCCAGGGAAGGTGCAGATACGCAGTATTTT
. | . | TRBJ2-1 | TRBV10-3 | CAISESGQRRYNEQFF | TGTGCCATCAGTGAGTCAGGACAGCGGCGGTACAATGAGCAGTTCTTC